The entry that follows covers one T cell receptor (beta chain) sequence. Source study methods: For nucleated cells, counts were estimated from reference gene primer amplification. Repertoires were generated with immunoSEQ multiplex PCR, while TCRdb's copy carries only in-frame clones and drops some. V, J and clone size are taken as reported in that table, and D and trimming were inferred from the DNA itself. This table holds around 95,000 clones, roughly 87% found once. These data originate in a study of blood T cell repertoires in COVID-19. This CDR3 comprises 14 residues. CDR1 and CDR2 from the germline V gene are SEHNR and FQNEAQ (reference sequence). V shed 5 bases, J shed 6 bases, and the junction held 6 bases outside the gene matches.

This TCR was sampled from a man aged 25-45 years in a cohort sampled during active COVID-19. The J gene is TRBJ1-2, the V gene TRBV7-9, with 10 bases that match TRBD1. Sequenced: peripheral blood. For the CDR3, the DNA is TGTGCCAGCAGCCACACCGGGACAGGGGATGGCTACACCTTC. It specifies CASSHTGTGDGYTF.